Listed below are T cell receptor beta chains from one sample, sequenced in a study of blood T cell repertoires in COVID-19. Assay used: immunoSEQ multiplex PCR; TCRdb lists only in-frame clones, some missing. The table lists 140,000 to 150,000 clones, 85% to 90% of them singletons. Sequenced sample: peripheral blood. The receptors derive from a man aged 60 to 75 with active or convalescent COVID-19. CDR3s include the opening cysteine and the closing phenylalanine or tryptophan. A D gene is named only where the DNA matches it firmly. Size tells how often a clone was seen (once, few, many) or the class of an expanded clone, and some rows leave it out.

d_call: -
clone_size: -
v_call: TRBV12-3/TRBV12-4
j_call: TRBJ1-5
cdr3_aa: CASSFSEGQPQHF
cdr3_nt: TGTGCCAGCAGTTTTAGCGAAGGTCAGCCCCAGCATTTT

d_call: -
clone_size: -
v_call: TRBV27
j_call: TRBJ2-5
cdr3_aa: CASSGGETQYF
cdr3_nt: TGTGCCAGCAGTGGGGGGGAGACCCAGTACTTC

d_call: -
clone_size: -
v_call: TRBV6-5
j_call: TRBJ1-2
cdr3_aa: CASRRTGGDYGYTF
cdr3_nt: TGTGCCAGCAGACGGACGGGGGGGGACTATGGCTACACCTTC

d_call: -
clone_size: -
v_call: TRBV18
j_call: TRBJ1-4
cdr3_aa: CASSDSATNEKLFF
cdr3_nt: TGTGCCAGCTCGGACTCCGCAACTAATGAAAAACTGTTTTTT

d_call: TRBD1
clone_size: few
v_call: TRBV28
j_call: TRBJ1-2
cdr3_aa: CASVLVDRGINGYTF
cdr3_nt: TGTGCCAGCGTCCTGGTGGACAGGGGAATAAATGGCTACACCTTC

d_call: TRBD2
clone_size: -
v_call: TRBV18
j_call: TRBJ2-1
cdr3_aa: CASSPPSGSWDEQFF
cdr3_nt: TGTGCCAGCTCACCACCTAGCGGGAGTTGGGATGAGCAGTTCTTC

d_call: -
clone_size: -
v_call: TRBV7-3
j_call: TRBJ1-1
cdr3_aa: CASSVRDTHSGAFF
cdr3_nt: TGTGCCAGCAGCGTACGGGACACCCACAGTGGGGCTTTCTTT

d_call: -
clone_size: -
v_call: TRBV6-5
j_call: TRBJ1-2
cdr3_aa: CASSYSNSYGYTF
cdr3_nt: TGTGCCAGCAGTTACTCTAACTCCTATGGCTACACCTTC

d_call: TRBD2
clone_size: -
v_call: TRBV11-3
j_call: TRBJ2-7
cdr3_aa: CASSSRGSPYEQYF
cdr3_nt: TGTGCCAGCAGCAGTCGCGGGAGTCCCTACGAGCAGTACTTC

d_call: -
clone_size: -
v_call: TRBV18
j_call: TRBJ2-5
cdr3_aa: CASSPQGGGETQYF
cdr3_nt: TGTGCCAGCTCACCACAGGGAGGAGGGGAGACCCAGTACTTC

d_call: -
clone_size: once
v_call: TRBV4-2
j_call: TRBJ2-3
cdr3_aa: CASSVAPLGGRSTDTQYF
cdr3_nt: TGTGCCAGCAGTGTTGCTCCCCTGGGGGGGCGCAGCACAGATACGCAGTATTTT

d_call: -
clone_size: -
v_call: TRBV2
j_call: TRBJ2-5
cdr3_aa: CASSPRGRQETQYF
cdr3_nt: TGTGCCAGCAGTCCCCGGGGGAGACAAGAGACCCAGTACTTC

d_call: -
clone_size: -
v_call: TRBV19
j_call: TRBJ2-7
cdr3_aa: CASSIGEPGEQYF
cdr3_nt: TGTGCCAGTAGTATAGGGGAGCCGGGAGAGCAGTACTTC

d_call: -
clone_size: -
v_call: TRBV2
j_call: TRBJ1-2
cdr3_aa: CASRDLGDYGYTF
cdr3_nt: TGTGCCAGCAGAGACTTAGGAGACTATGGCTACACCTTC

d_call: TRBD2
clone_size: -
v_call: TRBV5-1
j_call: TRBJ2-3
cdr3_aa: CASSFGTAGGLVYF
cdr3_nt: TGCGCCAGCAGCTTTGGGACAGCGGGGGGGCTTGTGTATTTT

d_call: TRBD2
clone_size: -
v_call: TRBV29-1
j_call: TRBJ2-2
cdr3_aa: CSVDSGGPNTGELFF
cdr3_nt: TGCAGCGTTGATAGCGGGGGCCCGAACACCGGGGAGCTGTTTTTT

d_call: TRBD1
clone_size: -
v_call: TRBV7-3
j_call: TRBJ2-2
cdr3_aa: CASSLTTGAGELFF
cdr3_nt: TGTGCCAGCAGCTTAACGACAGGGGCCGGGGAGCTGTTTTTT

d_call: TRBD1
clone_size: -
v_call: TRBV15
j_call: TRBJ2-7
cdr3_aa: CATSRAEGTDEQYF
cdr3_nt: TGTGCCACCAGCAGAGCAGAGGGGACAGACGAGCAGTACTTC

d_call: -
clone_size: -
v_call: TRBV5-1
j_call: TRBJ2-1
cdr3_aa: CASSFEGGIGEQFF
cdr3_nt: TGCGCCAGCAGCTTTGAGGGGGGGATTGGTGAGCAGTTCTTC

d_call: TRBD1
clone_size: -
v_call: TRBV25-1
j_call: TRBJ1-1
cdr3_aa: CASRKTGGNTEAFF
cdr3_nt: TGTGCCAGCAGGAAGACAGGGGGTAACACTGAAGCTTTCTTT